This TCR beta chain emerged from a study of shared clonotypes between healthy human individuals. As for this clone: This sample includes further DNA sequences coding for the same CDR3.

The method was immunoSEQ multiplex PCR; TCRdb's version includes in-frame clones alone and lacks a portion of them. The table shows about 490,000 clones, with 65% to 85% occurring only once. Germline lookup yields CDR1 LNHNV and CDR2 YYDKDF (reference sequence). V gave up 0 bases and J gave up 1 base, with 7 bases separating them. This CDR3 contains 14 residues. Sequencing input: PBMCs. V gene TRBV15 combines with J gene TRBJ2-7; no definite D call. This sequence was found in a woman aged 40 to 49 in good health. Some clones in this sample may be carry-over from other donors' samples. The CDR3 is CATSRDIGSYEQYF. Written as DNA, the CDR3 is TGTGCCACCAGCAGAGATATTGGGTCCTACGAGCAGTACTTC.